This T cell receptor beta chain was recovered during a study of beta chain features in type 1 diabetes. Germline V gene sequence: CDR1 MDHEN, CDR2 SYDVKM. The CDR3 has 14 amino acids. With 3 bases clipped from V and 5 bases from J, the junction kept 5 bases outside the gene matches. Overall study results and limits: Researchers report that Type 1 diabetes patients had moderately but significantly shorter TCRB CDR3s across all four CD4+ subsets. Among patients, naive, central memory and Treg TCRB repertoires appeared more similar than among healthy donors.

Expressed TCRB transcripts were sequenced after all isolated RNA was converted to cDNA. Assay used: immunoSEQ multiplex PCR; TCRdb lists only in-frame clones, some missing. The sample consists of around 400,000 clones, over 9.5% of them appearing once. In its sample, this clone was seen a few times. Its antigen is not known. Sequencing input: naive CD4+ T cells from blood. This receptor was taken from a man in his late teens or twenties in good health. The chain employs TRBV28 and TRBJ2-7; 9 bases map to TRBD2. CDR3 in DNA: TGTGCCAGCAGTTTCCTAGCGGGGTCCCACGAGCAGTACTTC. Amino acids: CASSFLAGSHEQYF.